This T cell receptor (beta chain) is from a study of CD8 T cells in ankylosing spondylitis. Study-level results: What seemed typical of ankylosing spondylitis blood was a TCR beta motif built from several highly homologous variants.

Each CDR3 protein gets one entry after TCRdb re-called the 5' RACE reads with MiXCR. The table lists some 450,000 distinct CDR3 sequences, approximately 17% of them singletons. CDR3 length: 15 amino acids. Per germline, CDR1 MNHEY and CDR2 SMNVEV (reference sequence). Germline trimming cut 6 bases from V and 1 base from J; bases unmatched to any gene: 5. This clonotype was seen a handful of times. Its specificity is not known. The V gene is TRBV27, the J gene TRBJ2-2; 7 bases agree with TRBD1. Sequenced sample: blood, either unsorted or a sorted T cell fraction (not recorded which). This sequence was found in a male donor with ankylosing spondylitis. The CDR3 here is CASRSGTVNTGELFF. In DNA form, the CDR3 reads TGTGCCAGCAGATCCGGGACAGTGAACACCGGGGAGCTGTTTTTT.